The subject of this entry is one T cell receptor (beta chain). The sample is drawn from a study of blood T cell repertoires in COVID-19. On the study more broadly: T cells, B-cell-depleted T cells, or PBMCs provided the cDNA or gDNA that served as material.

The method was immunoSEQ multiplex PCR; TCRdb's version includes in-frame clones alone and lacks a portion of them. Of roughly 260,000 clones in the sample, 87% were seen once. The CDR3 contains 13 residues. Germline CDR1 reads SGHRS; CDR2 reads YFSETQ. V was clipped by 9 bases and J by 2 bases, with 13 bases between them. The chain recombines TRBV5-1 with TRBJ2-3; possibly TRBD2 for D (5 bases). The sample comprised peripheral blood. The receptor's source is a woman between 50 and 59 years old who had recovered from COVID-19. In nucleotides, the CDR3 is TGCGCCACCAGAACTAGAAACACAGATACGCAGTATTTT. Its protein is CATRTRNTDTQYF.